This T cell receptor beta chain was identified in a study of blood T cell repertoires in COVID-19. Overall study context: T cells, B-cell-depleted T cells, or PBMCs supplied cDNA or gDNA.

Authors' analysis steps: Reference gene primer amplification in the assay estimated nucleated cell counts. Data came from immunoSEQ multiplex PCR; TCRdb stores just in-frame clones and leaves some out. V, J and clone size are taken as reported in that table, and D and trimming were inferred from the DNA itself. Of 150,000 or so clones in the sample, around 86% were seen once. CDR3 length equals 15 residues. Germline values: CDR1 SGHRS, CDR2 YFSETQ. After removal of 0 bases from V and 5 bases from J, the junction contained 1 base not matched to a gene. Source material: peripheral blood. The clonotype was recovered from a man of 80 years or more with acute or convalescent COVID-19. The gene calls are TRBV5-1 and TRBJ2-1; 11 bases match TRBD1. The CDR3 nucleotides are TGCGCCAGCAGCTTGGTGGGACAGGGGGACAATGAGCAGTTCTTC. Translating gives CASSLVGQGDNEQFF.